The clone carrying this T cell receptor (beta chain) was seen repeatedly, ten times or more. What it recognizes is unknown. The data derive from a study of human T cells and chemical hapten exposure. Broader study findings: Those TCRs sitting above 1 in 1000 frequency stayed the same with DPC sensitization.

Trimming cost V 4 bases and J 2 bases; bases outside gene matches: 4. The CDR3 runs 16 residues. Germline V gene data show CDR1 as SGHDT and CDR2 as YYEEEE. Each CDR3 protein gets one entry after TCRdb re-called the RACE reads with MiXCR. In the table there are about 65,000 distinct CDR3 sequences, around 6.1% of which are singletons. Time point indicated: healthy volunteer bleed at 6 weeks. Blood, whole and unfractionated, served as the source for total RNA extraction. This chain connects TRBV5-6 to TRBJ2-3; 13 positions agree with TRBD2. The TCR sequence derives from a female donor in good health. Some clones in this sample may be carry-over from other donors' samples. The sample taken for sequencing was whole blood. The CDR3 spells CASSPGTSGTTDTQYF. CDR3 nucleotide sequence: TGTGCCAGCAGCCCGGGGACTAGCGGGACCACAGATACGCAGTATTTT.